This T cell receptor (beta chain) was sequenced in a study of control samples from healthy donors and cancer patients. TCRdb's table, derived via immunoSEQ multiplex PCR, lists solely in-frame clones and lacks some. Of some 410,000 clones in the sample, around 90% are singletons; the top ten hold more than 6%. This CDR3 is built from 15 residues. Germline loops: CDR1 LNHDA, CDR2 SQIVND (reference sequence). V dropped 3 bases and J dropped 5 bases, with 13 bases sitting between them. V is TRBV19 and J is TRBJ1-4; D gene uncertain. Sequencing was done on a sample of PBMCs. This receptor was obtained from a man aged 40-50 years with head and neck cancer. The chain's CDR3 is CASSIEKGRNEKLFF. The CDR3 coding sequence is TGTGCCAGTAGTATCGAGAAGGGCCGGAATGAAAAACTGTTTTTT.